The 8 T cell receptor beta chains below were found in one sample sequenced in a study of T-cell reconstitution after alpha-beta-depleted transplantation in children. A library of TCRbeta sequences, prepared with unique molecular identifiers, was generated. Using its own MiXCR run on the PCR reads, TCRdb lists one record per CDR3 protein. This sample has roughly 220,000 distinct CDR3 sequences, with about 11% found just once. Sequencing was performed on PBMCs from the stem cell graft donor, taken from the stem cell graft. The receptors stem from a human donor who donated a stem cell graft to a child with acute lymphoblastic leukemia.

Ten or more counts support this clonotype. The chain recombines TRBV7-3 with TRBJ2-5; 10 positions agree with TRBD1. The germline V gene has CDR1 SGHTA and CDR2 FQGTGA. This CDR3 has 16 amino acids. V trimming: 5 bases; J trimming: 3 bases; junction bases outside the gene matches: 9. This chain's CDR3 is CASSHIGTGAKETQYF. CDR3 DNA sequence: TGTGCCAGCAGCCATATAGGGACAGGGGCAAAAGAGACCCAGTACTTC.

The table lists this clonotype with a few counts. The chain carries TRBV18 and TRBJ1-2; D might be TRBD1 (6 bases). Germline V gene sequence: CDR1 KGHSH, CDR2 LQKENI. This CDR3 comprises 12 residues. Trimming took off 4 bases at V and 12 bases at J, with 15 bases between the two ends. This chain's CDR3 is CASSLIRTVDTF. CDR3 in DNA: TGTGCCAGCTCACTCATCCGGACAGTCGACACCTTC. The full variable domain, completed using reference TRBV18 and TRBJ1-2, is NAGVMQNPRHLVRRRGQEARLRCSPMKGHSHVYWYRQLPEEGLKFMVYLQKENIIDESGMPKERFSAEFPKEGPSILRIQQVVRGDSAAYFCASSLIRTVDTFGSGTRLTVV.

There are many counts of this clonotype. This chain links TRBV12-3 or TRBV12-4 with TRBJ2-7, with D unclear. The CDR3 has 15 amino acids. V shed 7 bases and J shed 0 bases, with 16 bases lying between them. The CDR3, as DNA: TGTGCCAGCACCGCCAGATCGGACCGCTCCTACGAGCAGTACTTC. This codes for CASTARSDRSYEQYF.

In this sample, this clonotype turned up many times. The chain employs TRBV28 and TRBJ2-7; perhaps D is TRBD1 or TRBD2 (5 bases each). Trimming took 3 bases from V and 3 from J, leaving 12 bases between them. The CDR3 is made up of 14 amino acids. Germline V CDR1 and CDR2: MDHEN, SYDVKM. The CDR3 DNA reads TGTGCCAGCAGTTTTTCCGGGACCCTCTACGAGCAGTACTTC. The encoded protein is CASSFSGTLYEQYF.

In regard to this clonotype: Its ends do not fully match the called genes, so a read error is possible. The chain has TRBV6-1 and TRBJ2-2; 7 bases align to TRBD1. Looked up from germline, CDR1 is MNHNS and CDR2 is SASEGT. CDR3 length: 15 residues. The CDR3 protein is CASRTGQSVTGELFF. The CDR3 nucleotides read TGTGCCAGCAGAACGGGACAGTCGGTCACCGGGGAGCTGTTTTTC.

This clonotype appeared many times. V is TRBV20-1 and J is TRBJ2-1; D remains unclear. The CDR3 spans 12 residues. Germline CDR1 is DFQATT and CDR2 is SNEGSKA (reference sequence). The V gene lost 0 bases and the J gene lost 4 bases, with 4 bases spanning the gap. The CDR3 DNA sequence: TGCAGTGCTAGAGATTCATACAATGAGCAGTTCTTC. Residues: CSARDSYNEQFF.

At least ten counts were recorded for this clonotype. One end of the junction varies from germline; a read error may be responsible. This sequence joins TRBV5-1 and TRBJ2-5; 7 bases are a match to TRBD1. The CDR3 runs 14 residues. Germline CDR1 and CDR2: SGHRS and YFSETQ. CDR3 nucleotides: TGTGCCAGCAGTTCCGGACAGGCTCAAGAGACCCAGTACTTC. Translating it yields CASSSGQAQETQYF.

This clonotype was recorded at least ten times. The CDR3 loop reads CASSLAGGPTDTQYF. DNA of the CDR3: TGTGCCAGCAGTCTAGCGGGAGGGCCCACAGATACGCAGTATTTT. The V gene is TRBV6-2 or TRBV6-3, the J gene TRBJ2-3, with 12 bases aligning to TRBD2. Trimming cost V 5 bases and J 2 bases; bases outside gene matches: 2. This CDR3 has 15 residues. Looked up from germline, CDR1 is MNHEY and CDR2 is SVGEGT.